This T cell receptor beta chain was observed in a study of T cell repertoires in cytomegalovirus infection. At the level of the study: CMV epitopes in the study were HLA-C-restricted (recently identified) and HLA-B-restricted (well studied).

This CDR3 is 17 amino acids long. The V and J ends lost 3 bases and 3 bases respectively, with 18 bases between them. Germline CDR1 LNHDA, CDR2 SQIVND (reference sequence). Comments on this clonotype: Its antigen is currently unknown.

Each CDR3 protein is one row after TCRdb ran MiXCR on the reads. The data show about 920,000 distinct CDR3 sequences, with approximately 31% seen just once and roughly 13% held by the top ten. This chain joins TRBV19 and TRBJ1-5; D might be TRBD1 (5 bases). Sequenced material: cultured CD8+ T cells from PBMCs, taken from culture after CMV antigen stimulation. This receptor was identified in a human donor in good health (CMV status not recorded). Some clones in this sample may be carry-over from other donors' samples. The CDR3 DNA is TGTGCCAGTAGTATCGGAGGGGACGACAGTCCCAATCAGCCCCAGCATTTT. It encodes CASSIGGDDSPNQPQHF.